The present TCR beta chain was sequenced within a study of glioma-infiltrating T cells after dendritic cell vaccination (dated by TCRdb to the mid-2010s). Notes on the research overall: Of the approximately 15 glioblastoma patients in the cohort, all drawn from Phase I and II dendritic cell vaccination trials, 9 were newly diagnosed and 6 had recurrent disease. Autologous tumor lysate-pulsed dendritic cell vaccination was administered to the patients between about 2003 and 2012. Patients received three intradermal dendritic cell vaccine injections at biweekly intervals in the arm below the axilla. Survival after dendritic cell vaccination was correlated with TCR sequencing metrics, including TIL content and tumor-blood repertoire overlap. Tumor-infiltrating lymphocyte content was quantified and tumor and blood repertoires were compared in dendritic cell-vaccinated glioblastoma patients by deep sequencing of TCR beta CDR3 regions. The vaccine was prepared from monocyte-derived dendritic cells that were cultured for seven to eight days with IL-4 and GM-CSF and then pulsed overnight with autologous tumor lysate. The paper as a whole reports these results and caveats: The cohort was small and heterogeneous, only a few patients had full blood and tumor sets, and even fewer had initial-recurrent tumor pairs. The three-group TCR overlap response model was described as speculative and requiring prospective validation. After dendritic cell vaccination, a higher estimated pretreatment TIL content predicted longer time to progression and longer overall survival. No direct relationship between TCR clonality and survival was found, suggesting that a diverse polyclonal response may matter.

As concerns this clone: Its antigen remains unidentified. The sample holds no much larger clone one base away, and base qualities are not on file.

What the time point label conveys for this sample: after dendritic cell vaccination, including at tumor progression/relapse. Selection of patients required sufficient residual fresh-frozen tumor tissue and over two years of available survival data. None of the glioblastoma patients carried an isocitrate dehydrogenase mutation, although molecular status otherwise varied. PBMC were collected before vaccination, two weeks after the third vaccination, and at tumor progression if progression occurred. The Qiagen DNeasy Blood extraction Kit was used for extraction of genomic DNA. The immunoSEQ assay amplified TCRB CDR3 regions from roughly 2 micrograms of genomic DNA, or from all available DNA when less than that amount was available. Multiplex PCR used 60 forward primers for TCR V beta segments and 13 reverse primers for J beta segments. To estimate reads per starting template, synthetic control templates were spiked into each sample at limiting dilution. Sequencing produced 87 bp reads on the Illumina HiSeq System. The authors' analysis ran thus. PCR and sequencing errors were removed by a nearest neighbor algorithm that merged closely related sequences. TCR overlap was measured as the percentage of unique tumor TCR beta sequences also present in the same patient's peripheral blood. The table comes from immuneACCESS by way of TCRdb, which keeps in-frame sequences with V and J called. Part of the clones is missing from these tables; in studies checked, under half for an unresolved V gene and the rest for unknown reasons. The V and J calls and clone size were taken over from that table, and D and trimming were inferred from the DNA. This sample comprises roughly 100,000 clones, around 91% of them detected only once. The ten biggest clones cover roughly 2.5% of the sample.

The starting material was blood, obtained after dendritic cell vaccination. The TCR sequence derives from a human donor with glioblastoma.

The CDR3 protein is CASSQSWIGQDYGYTF. The DNA is as follows: TGTGCCAGCAGCCAATCCTGGATAGGACAAGACTATGGCTACACCTTC. Recombination joined TRBV4-2 with TRBJ1-2; TRBD1 could be the D gene, as 5 bases match. CDR1 and CDR2, per the germline V gene, are LGHNA and YNFKEQ. Between the V and J ends, shortened by 2 bases and 3 bases respectively, the junction contains 16 bases. The CDR3 goes from the cysteine to the phenylalanine over 16 residues. The kept DNA is CDR3 alone, 48 bases in frame from the first base.